This is a list of T cell receptor beta chains from one sample in a study of T cell responses to AZD1222 COVID-19 vaccine. The protocol was immunoSEQ multiplex PCR, while the TCRdb copy is restricted to in-frame clones and leaves out a portion. The profile covers about 78,000 clones, with roughly 90% appearing a single time and approximately 4.8% taken by the ten largest. The source material was peripheral blood, sampled on day 0 of MenACWY control vaccination. These receptor sequences come from an adult in good health. Each CDR3 is given with its conserved first and last residue. A D gene is named only where the DNA matches it firmly. Clone size is given for some rows only: seen once, a few or many times, or a class if the clone is expanded.

j_gene,d_gene,abundance,v_gene,CDR3aa,CDR3nt
TRBJ2-1,NA,NA,TRBV4-3,CASSQGGGLSSYNEQFF,TGCGCCAGCAGCCAAGGAGGGGGGCTGAGCTCCTACAATGAGCAGTTCTTC
TRBJ2-1,NA,NA,TRBV6-5,CASNVGGGHNEQFF,TGTGCCAGCAATGTTGGCGGGGGCCACAATGAGCAGTTCTTC
TRBJ2-1,TRBD1,NA,TRBV10-3,CAISEGTDNNEQFF,TGTGCCATCAGTGAAGGGACAGATAACAATGAGCAGTTCTTC
TRBJ1-3,NA,once,TRBV5-6,CASSLANVLSGNTIYF,TGTGCCAGCAGCTTGGCCAACGTTCTATCTGGAAACACCATATATTTT
TRBJ1-3,NA,few,TRBV28,CASSPPAQEGNTIYF,TGTGCCAGCAGTCCGCCCGCCCAGGAGGGAAACACCATATATTTT
TRBJ2-7,NA,NA,TRBV19,CASSPRGIRHIQANEQYF,TGTGCCAGTAGCCCGAGGGGCATAAGGCACATCCAGGCTAACGAGCAGTACTTC
TRBJ2-1,NA,NA,TRBV10-3,CAISNVNLPGEQFF,TGTGCCATCAGTAATGTCAACCTCCCGGGAGAGCAGTTCTTC
TRBJ2-1,TRBD2,NA,TRBV14,CASSQAGTTYNEQFF,TGTGCCAGCAGCCAAGCCGGGACTACGTACAATGAGCAGTTCTTC
TRBJ1-5,NA,NA,TRBV19,CASSINGQSNQPQHF,TGTGCCAGTAGTATCAATGGACAGAGCAATCAGCCCCAGCATTTT
TRBJ1-5,NA,NA,TRBV19,CASKVDQGNQPQHF,TGTGCCAGCAAGGTCGATCAGGGGAATCAGCCCCAGCATTTT
TRBJ1-2,NA,NA,TRBV14,CASSQGLGTVGYTF,TGTGCCAGCAGCCAAGGGCTGGGGACGGTTGGCTACACCTTC
TRBJ2-2,NA,NA,TRBV7-3,CASSFGGTGELFF,TGTGCCAGCAGCTTCGGTGGTACCGGGGAGCTGTTTTTT
TRBJ1-6,TRBD1,NA,TRBV19,CASSLGQGNSPLHF,TGTGCCAGTAGTCTCGGACAGGGGAATTCACCCCTCCACTTT
TRBJ2-1,NA,NA,TRBV10-3,CAISSWGGSYNEQFF,TGTGCCATCAGTTCCTGGGGAGGCTCCTACAATGAGCAGTTCTTC
TRBJ2-3,TRBD1,NA,TRBV6-1,CASSSRGGGDTQYF,TGTGCCAGCAGCTCCCGAGGGGGCGGAGATACGCAGTATTTT
TRBJ2-1,NA,NA,TRBV7-2,CASSLDRVEQFF,TGTGCCAGCAGCTTAGACAGGGTTGAGCAGTTCTTC
TRBJ2-7,NA,NA,TRBV7-2,CASSLAPWGHEQYF,TGTGCCAGCAGCTTAGCGCCTTGGGGGCACGAGCAGTACTTC
TRBJ2-7,NA,NA,TRBV4-1,CASSQDSGYYEQYF,TGCGCCAGCAGCCAAGACAGCGGTTACTACGAGCAGTACTTC
TRBJ2-5,NA,NA,TRBV21-1,CASYRETQYF,TGTGCCAGCTACAGGGAGACCCAGTACTTC
TRBJ1-5,NA,NA,TRBV15,CATSRDRNLNQPQHF,TGTGCCACCAGCAGAGATCGGAACCTCAATCAGCCCCAGCATTTT
TRBJ2-3,TRBD1,NA,TRBV5-1,CASSLGQGSDTQYF,TGCGCCAGCAGCCTGGGACAGGGTTCAGATACGCAGTATTTT